The clone carrying this T cell receptor beta chain has only one observation. Antigen unknown. The sample is drawn from a study of T cell responses to AZD1222 COVID-19 vaccine. General observations from the study: The repertoires were collected only after the peak T cell response. Clonal diversity was possibly underestimated, and white British individuals and females predominated among donors.

TCRdb's copy holds only in-frame clones and misses some; the assay was immunoSEQ multiplex PCR. The data hold about 120,000 clones, with around 91% observed a single time. The V gene lost 3 bases and the J gene lost 5 bases, with 11 bases spanning the gap. CDR3 size: 13 residues. This chain joins TRBV12-3 or TRBV12-4 and TRBJ2-7, with D unclear. The sequence was collected from an adult in good health. Sequences were derived from peripheral blood, sampled on day 0 of MenACWY control vaccination. This chain's CDR3 is CASSFLFLHEQYF. The DNA of the CDR3 is TGTGCCAGCAGTTTTCTGTTTTTACACGAGCAGTACTTC.